This entry is about one T cell receptor beta chain. Germline CDR1 reads LGHNA; CDR2 reads YSLEER. V lost 2 bases and J 2 bases, leaving 13 bases between the germline ends. CDR3 length: 16 residues. Study processing details: Scientists estimated how many nucleated cells there were by amplifying reference gene primers. Repertoires were generated with immunoSEQ multiplex PCR, while TCRdb's copy carries only in-frame clones and drops some. Clone size and V and J calls were adopted from that table, with D and trimming inferred from the DNA. The top ten hold more than 9.5% of the sample, which has approximately 130,000 clones, under 85% seen once. The data belong to a study of blood T cell repertoires in COVID-19. In the study overall: Acute and convalescent COVID-19 specimens originated in the United States, Italy and Spain. PBMCs, B-cell-depleted T cells, or T cells were the source of the cDNA or gDNA that made up the material.

Source material: peripheral blood. The clonotype was recovered from a man between 40 and 49 years old with active or convalescent COVID-19. The chain uses TRBV4-3 and TRBJ1-3; weak D call: TRBD1 (6 bases). The CDR3 DNA reads TGCGCCAGCAGCCAACAAAATACAGGGACTGGAAACACCATATATTTT. The encoded protein is CASSQQNTGTGNTIYF.